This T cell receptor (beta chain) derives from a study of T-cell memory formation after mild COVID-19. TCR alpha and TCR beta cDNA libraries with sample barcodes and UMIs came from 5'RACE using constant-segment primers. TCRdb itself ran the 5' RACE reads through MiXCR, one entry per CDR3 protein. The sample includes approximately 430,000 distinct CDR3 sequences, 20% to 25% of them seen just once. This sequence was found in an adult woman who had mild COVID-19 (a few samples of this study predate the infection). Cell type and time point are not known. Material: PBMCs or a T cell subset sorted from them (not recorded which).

The CDR3 loop reads CASSQMGTSTDTQYF. CDR3 DNA: TGTGCCAGCAGCCAGATGGGGACCAGCACAGATACGCAGTATTTT. This rearrangement joins TRBV7-3 to TRBJ2-3; the D gene could be TRBD1 or TRBD2 (5 bases each). Germline V lookup: CDR1 SGHTA, CDR2 FQGTGA. The V gene lost 5 bases and the J gene lost 0 bases, with 12 bases spanning the gap. The CDR3 runs to 15 residues.